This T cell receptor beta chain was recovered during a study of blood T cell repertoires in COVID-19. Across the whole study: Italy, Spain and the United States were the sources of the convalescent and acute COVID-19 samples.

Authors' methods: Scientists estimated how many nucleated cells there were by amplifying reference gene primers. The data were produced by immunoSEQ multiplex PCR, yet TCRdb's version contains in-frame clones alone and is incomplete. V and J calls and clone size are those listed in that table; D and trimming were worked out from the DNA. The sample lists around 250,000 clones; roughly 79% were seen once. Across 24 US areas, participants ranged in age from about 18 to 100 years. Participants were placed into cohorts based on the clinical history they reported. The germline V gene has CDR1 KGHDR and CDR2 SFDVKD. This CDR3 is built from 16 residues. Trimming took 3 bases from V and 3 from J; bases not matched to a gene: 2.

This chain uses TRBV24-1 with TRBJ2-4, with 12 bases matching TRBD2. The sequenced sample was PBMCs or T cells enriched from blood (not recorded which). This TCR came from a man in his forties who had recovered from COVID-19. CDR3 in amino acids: CATSDPSGGDKNIQYF. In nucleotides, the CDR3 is TGTGCCACCAGTGATCCTAGCGGGGGGGACAAAAACATTCAGTACTTC.